The 15 T cell receptor beta chains below come from one sample, sequenced in a study of shared clonotypes between healthy human individuals. TCRdb's copy holds only in-frame clones and misses some; the assay was immunoSEQ multiplex PCR. Among 2.3 million or so clones listed, approximately 95% were seen once. The sequenced material came from naive CD4+ T cells from PBMCs. Subset noted: CD45RA+ positively selected. The receptors stem from a man between 18 and 29 years old in good health. Some clones in this sample may be carry-over from other donors' samples.

This rearrangement joins TRBV4-3 to TRBJ2-1; no clear D gene. The germline V gene encodes CDR1 LGHNA and CDR2 YSLEER. This CDR3 comprises 14 residues. Between the trimmed V and J ends, which lost 3 bases and 6 bases, there was a span of 12 bases. Written as DNA, the CDR3 is TGCGCCAGCAGCCAGGGTGGACGGGCCAATGAGCAGTTCTTC. Translation: CASSQGGRANEQFF.

This chain connects TRBV2 to TRBJ2-1; 7 bases are shared with TRBD2. The ends lost 10 bases at V and 5 bases at J; junction bases unmatched: 11. Germline V gene sequence: CDR1 SNHLY, CDR2 FYNNEI. CDR3 length equals 14 residues. The CDR3 bases are TGTGCCACGAAGACCGGGACTATCCACAATGAGCAGTTCTTC. Protein: CATKTGTIHNEQFF. The full variable domain, with the rest looked up from reference TRBV2 and TRBJ2-1, is EPEVTQTPSHQVTQMGQEVILRCVPISNHLYFYWYRQILGQKVEFLVSFYNNEISEKSEIFDDQFSVERPDGSNFTLKIRSTKLEDSAMYFCATKTGTIHNEQFFGPGTRLTVL.

V and J are TRBV27 and TRBJ1-2; perhaps TRBD1 as D (6 bases). The V and J ends lost 9 bases and 4 bases respectively, with 15 bases between them. CDR1 and CDR2 (germline): MNHEY, SMNVEV (reference sequence). The CDR3 is 13 residues long. The CDR3 DNA follows: TGTGCCAGTTCCCCGGCAGGGGTCTATGGCTACACCTTC. Protein sequence: CASSPAGVYGYTF.

CDR3 nucleotides: TGCGCCAGCAGCTGGGCGGGGCAGGGGGCAGATGAGCAGTACTTC. Its protein product is CASSWAGQGADEQYF. The rearrangement links TRBV5-1 to TRBJ2-7, with TRBD1 identical over 8 bases. Per germline, CDR1 SGHRS and CDR2 YFSETQ. V was pared by 3 bases and J by 7 bases, with 12 bases of the junction left unmatched. The CDR3 is 15 residues long.

The V gene is TRBV10-3, the J gene TRBJ2-5, with 9 nucleotides matching TRBD1. The J segment lost 3 bases and the V segment lost 10 bases, leaving 6 bases of the junction unmatched. Germline V lookup: CDR1 ENHRY, CDR2 SYGVKD. This CDR3 region has 13 residues. CDR3 nucleotides: TGTGCCACCCGGACAGGGGAAAAAGAGACCCAGTACTTC. This sequence encodes CATRTGEKETQYF.

The chain couples TRBV10-1 to TRBJ2-7, with D maybe TRBD1 (6 bases). Looked up from germline, CDR1 is WNHNN and CDR2 is SYGVQD (reference sequence). The V end was cut by 6 bases, the J end by 3 bases, with 12 bases between. The CDR3 loop spans 13 amino acids. The CDR3 loop reads CASSQGSRYEQYF. The CDR3 coding sequence is TGCGCCAGCAGCCAGGGGTCCCGCTACGAGCAGTACTTC.

The chain uses TRBV7-9 and TRBJ2-5; a possible D gene is TRBD1 (5 bases). The V end lost 2 bases, the J end lost 0 bases, and 19 bases lay between the germline ends. The CDR3 is 18 amino acids. Germline lookup yields CDR1 SEHNR and CDR2 FQNEAQ (reference sequence). CDR3 loop: CASSLRPYRGRHQETQYF. The CDR3 region has the DNA TGTGCCAGCAGCTTAAGGCCCTATAGGGGCCGGCACCAAGAGACCCAGTACTTC.

The DNA of the CDR3 is TGTGCCATCAGTGGCGGGAACGGAGTAAACTACGAGCAGTACTTC. Protein: CAISGGNGVNYEQYF. The chain links TRBV10-3 to TRBJ2-7; tentative D call: TRBD2 (6 bases). The V end lost 4 bases, the J end lost 3 bases, and 16 bases lay between the germline ends. Germline V gene sequence: CDR1 ENHRY, CDR2 SYGVKD. The CDR3 contains 15 residues.

To note about this clone: Within the sample, other DNA sequences also encode this same CDR3. Here the CDR3 reads CAWSVVGNQPQHF. The CDR3 DNA sequence: TGTGCCTGGAGTGTTGTGGGCAATCAGCCCCAGCATTTT. The V call is TRBV30, the J call TRBJ1-5, with unresolved D. V lost 0 bases and J 2 bases, leaving 5 bases between the germline ends. The CDR3 loop spans 13 amino acids. Germline V gene sequence: CDR1 GTSNPN, CDR2 SVGIG (reference sequence).

This chain connects TRBV7-9 to TRBJ1-1, with D unresolved. Per germline, CDR1 SEHNR and CDR2 FQNEAQ (reference sequence). V gave up 7 bases and J gave up 3 bases, with 15 bases separating them. This CDR3 is 14 amino acids long. The CDR3 region has the DNA TGTGCCAGCACCCAACGACCCCGTGACACTGAAGCTTTCTTT. Amino acid sequence: CASTQRPRDTEAFF.

V gene TRBV4-3 combines with J gene TRBJ2-1; D is undetermined. The CDR3 has 15 amino acids. Germline V gene sequence: CDR1 LGHNA, CDR2 YSLEER. V lost 4 bases to trimming and J lost 8 bases, with 18 bases between them. The CDR3 is CASSPRKEKPYEQFF. The CDR3 DNA is TGCGCCAGCAGCCCCCGGAAGGAGAAGCCCTATGAGCAGTTCTTC.

On this clone: Other DNA sequences in the sample encode the same CDR3. The chain employs TRBV27 and TRBJ1-5; D is uncertain. This CDR3 region has 14 residues. Trimming stripped 3 bases from V and 5 bases from J, with 11 bases between. Germline assignment: CDR1 MNHEY and CDR2 SMNVEV (reference sequence). CDR3 residues: CASSFLGGDQPQHF. In DNA form, the CDR3 reads TGTGCCAGCAGTTTTCTCGGCGGAGATCAGCCCCAGCATTTT.

V usage is TRBV6-1 and J usage is TRBJ1-5; D is ambiguous. V lost 6 bases and J 2 bases, leaving 11 bases between the germline ends. The CDR3 totals 14 residues. Germline V CDR1 and CDR2: MNHNS, SASEGT. The CDR3 DNA reads as TGTGCCAGCAGGTGGGGTCCGGGCAATCAGCCCCAGCATTTT. Protein: CASRWGPGNQPQHF.

The chain is built from TRBV6-5 and TRBJ2-7; a weak D match, TRBD1 (6 bases). Germline-derived CDR1 and CDR2 are MNHEY and SVGAGI. Trimming took off 8 bases at V and 3 bases at J, with 14 bases between the two ends. The CDR3 length is 13 residues. CDR3 loop: CASGGRRVYEQYF. DNA for the CDR3: TGTGCCAGCGGGGGCAGACGGGTCTACGAGCAGTACTTC.

This clone showed up just once. This chain links TRBV27 with TRBJ2-7, with 13 bases aligning to TRBD2. The germline V gene encodes CDR1 MNHEY and CDR2 SMNVEV (reference sequence). The CDR3 runs to 17 residues. V lost 5 bases to trimming and J lost 1 base; unmatched junction nucleotides: 8. Here the CDR3 reads CASSRGLAGVGSYEQYF. CDR3 nucleotides: TGTGCCAGCAGTCGCGGACTAGCGGGAGTGGGGTCCTACGAGCAGTACTTC.